This T cell receptor beta chain is from a study of T cell responses to AZD1222 COVID-19 vaccine. Study conclusions and caveats: After the peak T cell response, and only then, were repertoires sampled. Two AZD1222 administrations were followed by greater Spike-specific TCR breadth and depth. White British ancestry dominated among donors, who included more females, and clonal diversity was possibly underestimated. Among vaccine-associated CD4 TCRs, coverage spanned spike, with dominance at 160-218 and 743-854.

The CDR3 consists of 15 residues. J lost 5 bases, V lost 10 bases, and 13 bases had no gene match. The germline CDR1 and CDR2 sequences are LNHDA and SQIVND (reference sequence). A word on this clone: Its antigen is currently unknown.

Some clones are missing from TCRdb's copy, which holds only in-frame ones; the method was immunoSEQ multiplex PCR. In the table there are fewer than 100,000 clones, more than 70% of which are singletons. This chain links TRBV19 with TRBJ2-1; TRBD1 matches 8 bases. The receptor was derived from an adult who received the AZD1222 COVID-19 vaccine. The sample here was peripheral blood, taken 28 days after the second AZD1222 dose. This chain's CDR3 is CATRGRGGANNEQFF. In DNA, the CDR3 is TGTGCCACCAGGGGGCGAGGAGGGGCAAACAATGAGCAGTTCTTC.